Below are 20 T cell receptor beta chains sequenced from a single sample in a study of vaccination effects on CD4 cells after COVID-19. Cells that had been cultured for 10 days were the source of isolated CD4+ T cells. It was two doses of either the BNT162b2 or mRNA-1273 vaccine that participants received. The table came from immunoSEQ multiplex PCR; TCRdb's copy has only in-frame clones and leaves some out. The table has 45,000 to 65,000 clones, approximately 80% seen once. Antigens of these TCRs are unknown. The sequencing here drew on CD4+ T cells from PBMCs cultured without peptide, taken after COVID-19 vaccination. These receptors all come from a human donor who received a COVID-19 vaccine.

The DNA of the CDR3 is TGCAGCGTGAAGGGCGGGGGGGCTTACTACGAGCAGTACTTC. This sequence encodes CSVKGGGAYYEQYF. The J gene is TRBJ2-7, the V gene TRBV29-1; TRBD2 matches at 9 bases. This CDR3 spans 14 amino acids. Germline lookup yields CDR1 SQVTM and CDR2 ANQGSEA. V was clipped by 6 bases and J by 3 bases; unmatched bases: 9.

J is TRBJ1-4 and V is TRBV25-1, with D unclear. CDR1 and CDR2 (germline): MGHDK, SYGVNS. V lost 8 bases and J lost 0, with 10 bases in between. The CDR3 has 14 amino acids. The CDR3 here is CASSLLATNEKLFF. The CDR3 nucleotides read TGTGCCAGCTCTCTCTTGGCAACTAATGAAAAACTGTTTTTT. The variable domain in full, completed from reference TRBV25-1 and TRBJ1-4, reads EADIYQTPRYLVIGTGKKITLECSQTMGHDKMYWYQQDPGMELHLIHYSYGVNSTEKGDLSSESTVSRIRTEHFPLTLESARPSHTSQYLCASSLLATNEKLFFGSGTQLSVL.

V usage is TRBV10-3 and J usage is TRBJ1-2, with a tentative D call TRBD1 (6 bases). This CDR3 has 17 amino acids. Trimming pared 3 bases from V and 3 bases from J, leaving 20 bases between. Germline CDR1 ENHRY, CDR2 SYGVKD. The CDR3: CAISDRTRTQGDYGYTF. CDR3 nucleotides: TGTGCCATCAGTGACCGGACAAGAACACAGGGCGACTATGGCTACACCTTC.

This rearrangement joins TRBV12-3 or TRBV12-4 to TRBJ2-3; no clear D. V was cut by 2 bases and J by 3 bases, with 6 bases left in between. This CDR3 region has 13 residues. CDR3 in amino acids: CASSLLATDTQYF. In DNA, the CDR3 is TGTGCCAGCAGTTTATTGGCAACAGATACGCAGTATTTT.

This clone has a handful of counts. The chain combines TRBV6-1 with TRBJ2-1, with 10 positions matching TRBD2. V lost 1 base and J lost 7; bases outside the gene matches: 13. Germline-derived CDR1 and CDR2 are MNHNS and SASEGT. The CDR3 is 18 residues long. The CDR3 sequence is CASSEVWFGAGGLNEQFF. CDR3 nucleotide sequence: TGTGCCAGCAGTGAAGTCTGGTTCGGAGCGGGGGGGTTAAATGAGCAGTTCTTC.

The chain employs TRBV6-5 and TRBJ2-7, with D possibly TRBD1 on 5 matching bases. Trimming took off 4 bases at V and 3 bases at J, with 10 bases between the two ends. The V gene's germline CDR1 is MNHEY and CDR2 SVGAGI. CDR3 size: 13 residues. The DNA for the CDR3 is TGTGCCAGCAGTTCCCTCAGGGACTACGAGCAGTACTTC. It codes for CASSSLRDYEQYF.

This clone has just a few counts. This chain uses TRBV21-1 with TRBJ1-4. TRBV21-1 is a documented pseudogene. The CDR3 covers 12 residues. Written as DNA, the CDR3 is TGTGCCAGCGTACGGGGGCCGTCCGAACTGTTTTTT. It codes for CASVRGPSELFF.

This clone is a singleton in its sample. The V call is TRBV18, the J call TRBJ2-5, with a possible D match to TRBD1 (6 bases). V lost 0 bases and J lost 4, with 15 bases in between. CDR3 length equals 16 residues. Germline V CDR1 and CDR2: KGHSH, LQKENI. The CDR3 reads CASSPPWQGMGETQYF. The CDR3 DNA sequence: TGTGCCAGCTCACCACCTTGGCAGGGGATGGGAGAGACCCAGTACTTC. Drawing the rest from reference TRBV18 and TRBJ2-5, the complete variable domain is NAGVMQNPRHLVRRRGQEARLRCSPMKGHSHVYWYRQLPEEGLKFMVYLQKENIIDESGMPKERFSAEFPKEGPSILRIQQVVRGDSAAYFCASSPPWQGMGETQYFGPGTRLLVL.

The chain recombines TRBV30 with TRBJ2-7; D might be TRBD1 (6 bases). Looked up from germline, CDR1 is GTSNPN and CDR2 is SVGIG (reference sequence). Trimming took 8 bases from V and 2 from J, leaving 10 bases between them. CDR3 length equals 11 residues. The CDR3 is CAIQGTYEQYF. In DNA form, the CDR3 reads TGTGCCATACAGGGCACCTACGAGCAGTACTTC.

In this sample, this clone turned up once. The CDR3 DNA follows: TGTGCCAGTAGTATAGGTCCGGGGTTTAACTATGGCTACACCTTC. It specifies CASSIGPGFNYGYTF. The gene calls are TRBV19 and TRBJ1-2; D unclear. Germline lookup yields CDR1 LNHDA and CDR2 SQIVND (reference sequence). CDR3 length: 15 residues. V lost 1 base, J lost 1 base, and 10 bases lay in between.

The CDR3: CASSPIQPPDNTEAFF. CDR3 bases: TGTGCCAGCTCACCTATTCAGCCCCCGGATAACACTGAAGCTTTCTTT. The rearrangement joins TRBV18 to TRBJ1-1; D ambiguous. Germline V gene lookup returns CDR1 KGHSH and CDR2 LQKENI. The V end lost 3 bases, the J end lost 2 bases, and 16 bases lay between the germline ends. This CDR3 has 16 amino acids. The complete variable domain, with remaining parts taken from reference TRBV18 and TRBJ1-1, reads NAGVMQNPRHLVRRRGQEARLRCSPMKGHSHVYWYRQLPEEGLKFMVYLQKENIIDESGMPKERFSAEFPKEGPSILRIQQVVRGDSAAYFCASSPIQPPDNTEAFFGQGTRLTVV.

This chain uses TRBV6-2 or TRBV6-3 with TRBJ2-7; 7 nucleotides align to TRBD2. Trimming at V came to 5 bases and at J to 8 bases, leaving 6 bases not matched to a gene. There are 12 residues in the CDR3. The germline V gene has CDR1 MNHEY and CDR2 SVGEGT. The CDR3, as DNA: TGTGCCAGCAGTCCCAGACTAGCCCAGCAGTACTTC. Translated: CASSPRLAQQYF.

This chain joins TRBV2 and TRBJ2-5; tentatively, D is TRBD1 (5 bases). The germline V gene encodes CDR1 SNHLY and CDR2 FYNNEI. The CDR3 is 15 amino acids. Trimming cost V 7 bases and J 5 bases, with 20 bases left between them. CDR3 amino acids: CASTPGDFPGETQYF. CDR3 coding DNA: TGTGCCAGCACCCCTGGTGACTTCCCAGGGGAGACCCAGTACTTC.

The chain combines TRBV10-3 with TRBJ2-7, with 9 bases matching TRBD1. The CDR3 totals 14 residues. V was clipped by 5 bases and J by 5 bases; unmatched bases: 7. CDR1 is ENHRY and CDR2 is SYGVKD in the germline V gene. DNA of the CDR3: TGTGCCATCAGTACCGGGACAGGGAGCGACGAGCAGTACTTC. This sequence encodes CAISTGTGSDEQYF.

This clone was picked up one time. The chain uses TRBV7-9 and TRBJ2-3; no clear D gene. The CDR3 runs to 14 residues. V was clipped by 5 bases and J by 7 bases, with 16 bases between them. Germline CDR1 reads SEHNR; CDR2 reads FQNEAQ (reference sequence). CDR3 loop: CASSPRTLPYTQYF. The CDR3 coding sequence is TGTGCCAGCAGCCCCCGGACCCTCCCATATACGCAGTATTTT.

The V and J genes are TRBV28 and TRBJ1-4, with TRBD1 as a possible D gene (5 bases). Germline V CDR1 and CDR2: MDHEN, SYDVKM. Trimming cost V 6 bases and J 0 bases, with 17 bases left between them. CDR3 length: 17 amino acids. CDR3 in DNA: TGTGCCAGCAGCCCGGGTTGGGGGATGTCAACTAATGAAAAACTGTTTTTT. Residues: CASSPGWGMSTNEKLFF.

The CDR3 here is CASSLGPGTAGNTEAFF. In DNA form, the CDR3 reads TGTGCCAGCAGTTTAGGCCCGGGGACAGCCGGGAACACTGAAGCTTTCTTT. The chain joins TRBV28 to TRBJ1-1; 7 nucleotides align to TRBD1. V was clipped by 2 bases and J by 1 base; unmatched bases: 10. CDR3 size: 17 residues. Per germline, CDR1 MDHEN and CDR2 SYDVKM.

The rearrangement uses TRBV2 and TRBJ2-7; 8 bases fit TRBD2. CDR3 size: 14 residues. J gave up 1 base and V 5 bases, and 4 bases lay outside the gene matches. CDR1 is SNHLY, CDR2 FYNNEI, per germline. The CDR3 reads CASSIAGQSYEQYF. The CDR3 nucleotides are TGTGCCAGCAGTATAGCGGGGCAGTCCTACGAGCAGTACTTC.

V is TRBV28 and J is TRBJ1-2; 10 nucleotides align to TRBD1. The germline gives CDR1 MDHEN, CDR2 SYDVKM. The CDR3 extends over 18 amino acids. V was pared by 6 bases and J by 2 bases, with 15 bases of the junction left unmatched. The CDR3 coding sequence is TGTGCCAGCAGAGTGACCGGGACAGGGGCCTTTATCAACTATGGCTACACCTTC. Amino acids: CASRVTGTGAFINYGYTF.

This clone is a singleton in its sample. The rearrangement links TRBV30 to TRBJ2-1, with 11 bases matching TRBD2. Unmatched junction bases numbered 3, after V lost 0 bases and J lost 2 bases. CDR3 size: 16 residues. Germline CDR1 and CDR2: GTSNPN and SVGIG (reference sequence). The CDR3 DNA reads TGTGCCTGGAGTGTAGGACTAGCGGGCGCCTACAATGAGCAGTTCTTC. Its translation is CAWSVGLAGAYNEQFF. Full variable domain (remainder filled in from reference TRBV30 and TRBJ2-1): SQTIHQWPATLVQPVGSPLSLECTVEGTSNPNLYWYRQAAGRGLQLLFYSVGIGQISSEVPQNLSASRPQDRQFILSSKKLLLSDSGFYLCAWSVGLAGAYNEQFFGPGTRLTVL.